The 8 T cell receptor beta chains in this list originate from one sample, sequenced in a study of T cell repertoires in cytomegalovirus infection. TCRdb ran MiXCR on the reads and lists one entry per CDR3 protein. Altogether some 600,000 distinct CDR3 sequences are present, around 24% being singletons, with the ten largest covering roughly 8%. Sequenced material: CD8+ T cells from PBMCs. The origin of the receptors is a human donor in good health (CMV status not recorded). Some clones in this sample may be carry-over from other donors' samples.

This rearrangement joins TRBV7-4 to TRBJ1-2; D might be TRBD1 (6 bases). The CDR3 spans 13 residues. Trimming cost V 7 bases and J 8 bases, with 17 bases left between them. The germline V gene has CDR1 SGHVT and CDR2 SQSDAQ. This CDR3 reads CASTTGPTKGYTF. The CDR3 DNA is TGTGCCAGCACCACAGGGCCAACGAAGGGCTACACCTTC.

The rearrangement links TRBV20-1 to TRBJ2-1, with 9 nucleotides matching TRBD1. The length of the CDR3 is 15 residues. Germline V gene sequence: CDR1 DFQATT, CDR2 SNEGSKA (reference sequence). Trimming cost V 0 bases and J 7 bases; bases outside gene matches: 7. CDR3 DNA: TGCAGTGCTAGAGATCTGGGACAGGGAGGAAATGAGCAGTTCTTC. Translation gives CSARDLGQGGNEQFF.

This clonotype showed up many times. The rearrangement uses TRBV28 and TRBJ2-3; D is uncertain. V was shortened by 4 bases and J by 7 bases, with 9 bases between the two germline ends. Germline V CDR1 and CDR2: MDHEN, SYDVKM. The CDR3 is made up of 12 amino acids. The CDR3 protein is CASSSGFNTQYF. The CDR3 DNA is TGTGCCAGCAGTTCAGGCTTCAATACGCAGTATTTT. Full variable domain (outside the CDR3, taken from reference TRBV28 and TRBJ2-3): DVKVTQSSRYLVKRTGEKVFLECVQDMDHENMFWYRQDPGLGLRLIYFSYDVKMKEKGDIPEGYSVSREKKERFSLILESASTNQTSMYLCASSSGFNTQYFGPGTRLTVL.

This clonotype came up many times. The chain recombines TRBV6-1 with TRBJ2-2; 16 nucleotides align to TRBD2. The CDR3 has 17 amino acids. After removal of 5 bases from V and 3 bases from J, the junction contained 3 bases not matched to a gene. Per germline, CDR1 MNHNS and CDR2 SASEGT. Here the CDR3 DNA reads TGTGCCAGCAGTTCGGGACTAGCGGGGGGGGACACCGGGGAGCTGTTTTTT. This codes for CASSSGLAGGDTGELFF.

CDR3 sequence: CASSGESYGYTF. For the CDR3, the DNA is TGTGCCAGCAGTGGCGAGAGCTATGGCTACACCTTC. This chain joins TRBV7-9 and TRBJ1-2; D gene unclear. Germline V gives CDR1 SEHNR, CDR2 FQNEAQ (reference sequence). The germline V and J ends were trimmed by 6 bases and 4 bases, with 9 bases remaining between them. The CDR3 spans 12 residues. Combining the CDR3 with reference TRBV7-9 and TRBJ1-2 gives the whole variable domain DTGVSQNPRHKITKRGQNVTFRCDPISEHNRLYWYRQTLGQGPEFLTYFQNEAQLEKSRLLSDRFSAERPKGSFSTLEIQRTEQGDSAMYLCASSGESYGYTFGSGTRLTVV.

The chain couples TRBV6-6 to TRBJ2-1; D not resolved. This CDR3 is 10 amino acids long. Germline CDR1 reads MNHNY; CDR2 reads SVGAGI (reference sequence). V was clipped by 2 bases and J by 15 bases, with 8 bases between them. CDR3 DNA: TGTGCCAGCAGTTACCCGAGGCCGTTCTTC. It encodes CASSYPRPFF.

This chain links TRBV6-2 or TRBV6-3 with TRBJ2-7; D gene unclear. The V gene's germline CDR1 is MNHEY and CDR2 SVGEGT. CDR3 length: 12 amino acids. Trimming shortened V by 3 bases and J by 3 bases, and 6 bases separated the two germline ends. The CDR3 protein is CASSYGRYEQYV. The CDR3, as DNA: TGTGCCAGCAGTTATGGCCGCTACGAGCAGTACGTC.

This clonotype was seen at least ten times. The rearrangement uses TRBV7-9 and TRBJ1-3; no firm D call. The germline gives CDR1 SEHNR, CDR2 FQNEAQ (reference sequence). This CDR3 is 15 amino acids long. The V gene lost 3 bases and the J gene lost 4 bases, with 13 bases spanning the gap. The CDR3 here is CASSFLGVAGNTIYF. CDR3 DNA: TGTGCCAGCAGCTTTCTCGGGGTGGCCGGAAACACCATATATTTT.